These 23 T cell receptor beta chains originate from one sample sequenced in a study of blood T cell repertoires in COVID-19. Generated by immunoSEQ multiplex PCR, the TCRdb table keeps only in-frame clones and is missing some. The sample holds 250,000 to 300,000 clones, 86% seen once. The sequencing input was PBMCs or T cells enriched from blood (not recorded which). Source of these receptors: a man in his late teens or twenties who had recovered from COVID-19.

The chain uses TRBV27 and TRBJ1-2, with D possibly matching TRBD1 (6 bases). The ends were cut back, 0 bases at V and 1 base at J, with 9 bases in the middle. The CDR3 length is 15 residues. The germline V gene has CDR1 MNHEY and CDR2 SMNVEV (reference sequence). The CDR3 DNA is TGTGCCAGCAGTTTATCCGGACAGATTAACTATGGCTACACCTTC. Translation: CASSLSGQINYGYTF.

The chain employs TRBV9 and TRBJ2-1; 8 bases match TRBD1. Trimming removed 0 bases from V and 0 bases from J; junction bases left unmatched: 2. The CDR3 extends over 16 amino acids. Germline V gene data show CDR1 as SGDLS and CDR2 as YYNGEE. CDR3 amino acids: CASSVATGDSYNEQFF. In DNA form, the CDR3 reads TGTGCCAGCAGCGTAGCGACAGGGGACTCCTACAATGAGCAGTTCTTC. Variable domain in full (rest from reference TRBV9 and TRBJ2-1): DSGVTQTPKHLITATGQRVTLRCSPRSGDLSVYWYQQSLDQGLQFLIQYYNGEERAKGNILERFSAQQFPDLHSELNLSSLELGDSALYFCASSVATGDSYNEQFFGPGTRLTVL.

The genes are TRBV6-5 and TRBJ1-6, with TRBD1 identical over 10 bases. The CDR3 covers 14 residues. Germline V lookup: CDR1 MNHEY, CDR2 SVGAGI. Losses at the gene ends were 5 bases for V and 9 bases for J; bases not matched to a gene: 4. CDR3 nucleotides: TGTGCCAGCAGTCCGGGACAGGGGAGTTCACCCCTCCACTTT. This sequence encodes CASSPGQGSSPLHF.

V and J are TRBV2 and TRBJ1-1; D is undetermined. Germline CDR1 and CDR2: SNHLY and FYNNEI. CDR3 length equals 15 residues. V was clipped by 7 bases and J by 3 bases, with 18 bases between them. The CDR3 sequence: CASTTEAASDTEAFF. The DNA of the CDR3 is TGTGCCAGCACCACCGAAGCGGCCTCCGACACTGAAGCTTTCTTT.

The chain uses TRBV24-1 and TRBJ2-2, with D hard to call. With 3 bases removed from V and 4 bases from J, the gap between germline ends came to 17 bases. CDR1 is KGHDR and CDR2 is SFDVKD in the germline V gene. The CDR3 is 17 amino acids. The DNA for the CDR3 is TGTGCCACCAGTGATCCCACACCTCTCTGGAGCACCGGGGAGCTGTTTTTT. Translated, it gives CATSDPTPLWSTGELFF.

This chain joins TRBV5-1 and TRBJ2-5; D perhaps matches TRBD2 (6 bases). Trimming removed 0 bases from V and 2 bases from J, with 14 bases in between. Germline V gives CDR1 SGHRS, CDR2 YFSETQ. The CDR3 runs to 16 residues. In nucleotides, the CDR3 is TGCGCCAGCAGCTTGGCCGTTGCGGGGCTACAAGAGACCCAGTACTTC. It translates to CASSLAVAGLQETQYF.

The chain employs TRBV30 and TRBJ1-2; the D is unclear. The CDR3 totals 13 residues. The germline V and J ends were trimmed by 4 bases and 2 bases, with 11 bases remaining between them. Germline V gene lookup returns CDR1 GTSNPN and CDR2 SVGIG (reference sequence). The DNA for the CDR3 is TGTGCCTGGAAATTTGCGGGGAACTATGGCTACACCTTC. This gives the protein CAWKFAGNYGYTF.

This clone was observed a single time. The chain has TRBV7-8 and TRBJ1-4, with D possibly being TRBD1 (5 bases). V gave up 8 bases and J gave up 4 bases, with 17 bases separating them. Germline lookup yields CDR1 SGHVS and CDR2 FQNEAQ. This CDR3 region has 15 residues. CDR3 nucleotides: TGTGCCAGCGGGGCCTCGGCTGCTTATAATGAAAAACTGTTTTTT. Translation: CASGASAAYNEKLFF.

This clone was recorded only once. The CDR3 is CASSVSTSSVLNTEAFF. CDR3 sequence (DNA): TGTGCCAGCAGTGTGTCAACGTCATCAGTCCTGAACACTGAAGCTTTCTTT. The genes are TRBV2 and TRBJ1-1; D call uncertain. The ends were cut back, 4 bases at V and 0 bases at J, with 18 bases in the middle. CDR1 SNHLY and CDR2 FYNNEI come from the germline V gene. The CDR3 is 17 amino acids.

The chain joins TRBV18 to TRBJ1-1; D perhaps matches TRBD1 (5 bases). V gave up 3 bases and J gave up 5 bases, with 16 bases separating them. CDR3 size: 15 residues. Germline-derived CDR1 and CDR2 are KGHSH and LQKENI. This CDR3 is CASSPRQGLGTEAFF. In DNA form, the CDR3 reads TGTGCCAGCTCACCCCGGCAGGGACTGGGGACTGAAGCTTTCTTT.

The chain links TRBV28 to TRBJ2-7, with 8 bases aligning to TRBD2. The CDR3 has 14 amino acids. Per germline, CDR1 MDHEN and CDR2 SYDVKM. J lost 4 bases, V lost 3 bases, and 5 bases had no gene match. CDR3 sequence: CASSLTGGQYEQYF. DNA of the CDR3: TGTGCCAGCAGTTTGACGGGAGGGCAATACGAGCAGTACTTC.

A single count supports this clone. The chain recombines TRBV9 with TRBJ1-4; weak D call: TRBD1 (6 bases). The CDR3 consists of 15 residues. Trimming cost V 0 bases and J 8 bases, with 14 bases left between them. Looked up from germline, CDR1 is SGDLS and CDR2 is YYNGEE. The CDR3 is CASSVGAGEGEKLFF. CDR3 bases: TGTGCCAGCAGCGTAGGGGCAGGGGAAGGGGAAAAACTGTTTTTT.

The chain couples TRBV30 to TRBJ2-2; 12 nucleotides align to TRBD2. Germline assignment: CDR1 GTSNPN and CDR2 SVGIG (reference sequence). The CDR3 has 15 amino acids. Trimming at V came to 4 bases and at J to 4 bases, leaving 4 bases not matched to a gene. The CDR3 sequence is CAWIRLAGATGELFF. In DNA, the CDR3 is TGTGCCTGGATCCGACTAGCGGGAGCCACCGGGGAGCTGTTTTTT.

The V and J genes are TRBV27 and TRBJ1-4; a weak D match, TRBD1 (6 bases). The germline V and J ends were trimmed by 0 bases and 1 base, with 33 bases remaining between them. Germline-derived CDR1 and CDR2 are MNHEY and SMNVEV (reference sequence). The CDR3 is 24 amino acids. CDR3 region: CASSLSSWGYEDRPGRLTNEKLFF. CDR3 coding DNA: TGTGCCAGCAGTTTATCAAGTTGGGGTTACGAAGACAGGCCGGGTAGATTAACTAATGAAAAACTGTTTTTT.

This chain links TRBV6-5 with TRBJ2-7; 8 bases map to TRBD1. CDR3 length: 14 amino acids. CDR1 MNHEY and CDR2 SVGAGI come from the germline V gene. V trimming: 7 bases; J trimming: 1 base; junction bases outside the gene matches: 6. The CDR3 reads CASKATGGSYEQYF. The DNA for the CDR3 is TGTGCCAGCAAGGCCACAGGGGGTTCCTACGAGCAGTACTTC.

This chain joins TRBV7-2 and TRBJ1-5; a weak D match, TRBD1 (5 bases). From germline, CDR1 is SGHTA and CDR2 FQGNSA. CDR3 length equals 16 residues. The germline V and J ends were trimmed by 5 bases and 0 bases, with 14 bases remaining between them. CDR3 nucleotides: TGTGCCAGCAGCCGCGGGGGAATTATTAGCAATCAGCCCCAGCATTTT. It is translated as CASSRGGIISNQPQHF.

V is TRBV24-1 and J is TRBJ2-1; 12 bases are shared with TRBD2. The germline CDR1 and CDR2 sequences are KGHDR and SFDVKD. Germline trimming cut 8 bases from V and 6 bases from J; bases unmatched to any gene: 4. This CDR3 is 14 amino acids long. CDR3 nucleotides: TGTGCCACCACCCCGACTAGCGGGAGCAATGAGCAGTTCTTC. Amino acid sequence: CATTPTSGSNEQFF.

This sequence joins TRBV6-5 and TRBJ1-6, with no clear D. Germline assignment: CDR1 MNHEY and CDR2 SVGAGI. The CDR3 extends over 12 amino acids. Trimming shortened V by 11 bases and J by 4 bases, and 9 bases separated the two germline ends. In DNA form, the CDR3 reads TGTGCCGTAATAAATTATAATTCACCCCTCCACTTT. Protein: CAVINYNSPLHF.

This chain links TRBV10-2 with TRBJ1-1; D gene uncertain. V lost 2 bases, J lost 7 bases, and 11 bases lay in between. This CDR3 spans 13 amino acids. CDR1 is WSHSY, CDR2 SAAADI, per germline. The chain's CDR3 is CASSEPFNSEAFF. The CDR3 nucleotides read TGCGCCAGCAGTGAGCCGTTCAATAGTGAAGCTTTCTTT.

V is TRBV5-1 and J is TRBJ1-4, with 9 nucleotides matching TRBD1. The V gene's germline CDR1 is SGHRS and CDR2 YFSETQ. Trimming cost V 4 bases and J 3 bases; bases outside gene matches: 4. The CDR3 runs to 15 residues. The CDR3 DNA reads TGCGCCAGCAGCGACGGGACAGGGCCTAATGAAAAACTGTTTTTT. It specifies CASSDGTGPNEKLFF.

The J gene is TRBJ1-2, the V gene TRBV5-1; D not certain. Deletions cut 3 bases from V and 2 bases from J, with 14 bases between. The CDR3 extends over 15 amino acids. Looked up from germline, CDR1 is SGHRS and CDR2 is YFSETQ. Written as DNA, the CDR3 is TGCGCCAGCAGCTCAACACCCACACCAAACTATGGCTACACCTTC. Protein sequence: CASSSTPTPNYGYTF.

The J gene is TRBJ2-2, the V gene TRBV5-1; 13 nucleotides agree with TRBD2. V lost 0 bases to trimming and J lost 6 bases; unmatched junction nucleotides: 11. The CDR3 runs 19 residues. Looked up from germline, CDR1 is SGHRS and CDR2 is YFSETQ. The DNA of the CDR3 is TGCGCCAGCAGCTTGGCCAGTATGTCGGGACTAGCGGGGCCCGGGGAGCTGTTTTTT. This encodes CASSLASMSGLAGPGELFF.

This clone was seen a handful of times. The CDR3: CASSQGGRVFNTGELFF. CDR3 in DNA: TGTGCCAGCAGCCAAGGGGGCAGGGTCTTTAACACCGGGGAGCTGTTTTTT. The chain couples TRBV3-1 (or the pseudogene TRBV3-2) to TRBJ2-2; a weak D match, TRBD1 (5 bases). Looked up from germline, CDR1 is LGHDT and CDR2 is YNNKEL (reference sequence). Trimming stripped 1 base from V and 2 bases from J, with 14 bases between. This CDR3 has 17 residues.